The 3 T cell receptor beta chains below all came from one sample that was sequenced in a study of OX40 agonist ivuxolimab in advanced cancers. This table comes from immunoSEQ multiplex PCR, and its TCRdb copy is limited to in-frame clones, with some not included. The data show tens of thousands of clones, roughly 84% seen once. Material: CD4+ or CD8+ T cells sorted from blood, obtained in a trial of the OX40 agonist ivuxolimab. The receptors derive from an adult with an advanced solid tumor such as melanoma, head and neck, liver or kidney cancer.

The gene calls are TRBV11-3 and TRBJ2-3; D is unclear. CDR1 and CDR2 (germline): SGHNT, YENEEA. V dropped 2 bases and J dropped 0 bases, with 6 bases sitting between them. This CDR3 region has 14 residues. CDR3 sequence reads: CASSLSHSTDTQYF. The CDR3, as DNA: TGTGCCAGCAGCTTATCACACAGCACAGATACGCAGTATTTT.

This clone was detected a few times. The V gene is TRBV2, the J gene TRBJ1-1; D is undetermined. V was trimmed by 6 bases and J by 7 bases, leaving 9 bases between them. Germline CDR1 and CDR2: SNHLY and FYNNEI. This CDR3 has 11 amino acids. CDR3 residues: CASSPRVEAFF. CDR3 coding DNA: TGTGCCAGCAGCCCACGGGTTGAAGCTTTCTTT.

Remarks on this clone: Other DNA sequences in this sample translate to the same CDR3. V is TRBV5-4 and J is TRBJ1-1; D perhaps matches TRBD1 (5 bases). Trimming took off 4 bases at V and 0 bases at J, with 13 bases between the two ends. Germline assignment: CDR1 SGHNT and CDR2 YYREEE (reference sequence). The CDR3 is 15 residues long. This chain's CDR3 is CASSPLTGVNTEAFF. The CDR3 DNA follows: TGTGCCAGCAGCCCACTAACAGGAGTGAACACTGAAGCTTTCTTT.